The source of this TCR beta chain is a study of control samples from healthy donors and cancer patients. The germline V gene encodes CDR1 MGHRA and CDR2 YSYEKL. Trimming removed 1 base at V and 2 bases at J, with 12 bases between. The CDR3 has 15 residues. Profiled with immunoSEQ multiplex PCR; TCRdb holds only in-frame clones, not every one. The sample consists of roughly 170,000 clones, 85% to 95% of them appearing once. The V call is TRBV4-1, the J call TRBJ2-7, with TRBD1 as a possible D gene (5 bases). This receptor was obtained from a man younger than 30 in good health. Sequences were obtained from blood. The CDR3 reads CASSQVIGAPYEQYF. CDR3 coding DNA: TGCGCCAGCAGCCAAGTGATTGGGGCACCCTACGAGCAGTACTTC.